Sequencing of this T cell receptor beta chain was carried out in a study of T cell responses to AZD1222 COVID-19 vaccine (dated by TCRdb to the early 2020s). Concerning the study at large: A total of roughly 240 trial participants underwent TCR sequencing, of whom approximately 210 received two doses of AZD1222 and some 25 received two doses of the MenACWY control vaccine. Enrollment into the trials was organized by age into subgroups of 18-55, 56-69 and 70-plus years, and those subgroups contained approximately 160, 26 and 62 TCR-sequenced participants, respectively. General conclusions and limits of the study: Conclusions about previously exposed vaccinees are limited, since just five or six AZD1222 recipients were seropositive for SARS-CoV-2 at baseline. The vaccine-associated CD4 TCRs covered the entire spike protein, and the dominant responses fell in regions 160-218 and 743-854. Most participants were white British and females outnumbered males, and the authors suggested that clonal diversity may have been underestimated. The 56-69-year group was small, and its depth increase did not reach significance, likely because of low power. Because no samples from the day 14 peak response were available, repertoires could be characterized only after the peak T cell response. Epitopes outside the regions mutated in the B.1.351 and B.1.1.7 variants were reportedly recognized by nearly half of the unique spike-specific TCRs. After two AZD1222 doses, both the breadth and the depth of spike-specific TCRs were significantly higher than at day 0 and than in MenACWY recipients.

The sample's time point, from its label and the paper: about 28 days (+/-7) after the second vaccine dose. The treatment or condition label of this sample denotes: meningococcal conjugate vaccine given as trial control. Vaccinee samples came from UK trials COV001 and COV002, including a single-blind randomized controlled phase 2/3 trial of AZD1222 (ChAdOx1 nCoV-19) in healthy adults. For TCRbeta chain sequencing, PBMC samples were collected from trial participants at day 0 and at day 28 after the second dose. The CDR3 regions of human TCRbeta chains were subjected to immunosequencing. Per the source publication's procedure: TCRs in the repertoires were matched against a reference library of SARS-CoV-2-specific TCRs that had been generated with the MIRA antigen-specificity platform. Breadth meant the fraction of unique TCRs that were SARS-CoV-2-associated, whereas depth meant the fraction of total T cells that were SARS-CoV-2-associated. Using the MIRA data, each spike-specific TCR was assigned both to the spike region to which the TCR was reactive and to a CD4 or CD8 class. Log10-transformed breadth and depth values were compared by one-way ANOVA with Sidak's multiple comparisons tests. This immuneACCESS table, as held by TCRdb, lists in-frame sequences with V and J called but not all clones. Of the missing ones, under half trace to an unresolved V gene in checked studies; the others have no known cause. That table furnishes V, J and clone size, whereas the DNA furnished D and trimming. The sample data list some 180,000 clones, and roughly nine tenths of these were observed just once. The ten largest make up 3.6% of the sample.

CDR1 SGHAT and CDR2 FQNNGV were looked up in the germline V gene. The CDR3 holds 15 amino acids from the cysteine to the phenylalanine. Only the CDR3 region is kept as DNA, spanning 45 bases read in frame from base 1. The germline V and J ends show losses of 4 bases and 4 bases respectively, and no gene match explains 7 bases of the junction. As regards this clone: Its antigen is currently not known. Base quality data are lacking; no much larger clone is found one base away.

The sample in question was peripheral blood, obtained 28 days after the second dose of the MenACWY control vaccine. The rearranged chain carries TRBV11-2 and TRBJ1-2; a stretch of 9 junction bases matches TRBD1. The TCR originated in an adult who received the MenACWY meningococcal vaccine as a control. The nucleotides are TGTGCCAGCAGCTCATTCCGGACAGGGGCCTATGGCTACACCTTC. The encoded protein is CASSSFRTGAYGYTF.